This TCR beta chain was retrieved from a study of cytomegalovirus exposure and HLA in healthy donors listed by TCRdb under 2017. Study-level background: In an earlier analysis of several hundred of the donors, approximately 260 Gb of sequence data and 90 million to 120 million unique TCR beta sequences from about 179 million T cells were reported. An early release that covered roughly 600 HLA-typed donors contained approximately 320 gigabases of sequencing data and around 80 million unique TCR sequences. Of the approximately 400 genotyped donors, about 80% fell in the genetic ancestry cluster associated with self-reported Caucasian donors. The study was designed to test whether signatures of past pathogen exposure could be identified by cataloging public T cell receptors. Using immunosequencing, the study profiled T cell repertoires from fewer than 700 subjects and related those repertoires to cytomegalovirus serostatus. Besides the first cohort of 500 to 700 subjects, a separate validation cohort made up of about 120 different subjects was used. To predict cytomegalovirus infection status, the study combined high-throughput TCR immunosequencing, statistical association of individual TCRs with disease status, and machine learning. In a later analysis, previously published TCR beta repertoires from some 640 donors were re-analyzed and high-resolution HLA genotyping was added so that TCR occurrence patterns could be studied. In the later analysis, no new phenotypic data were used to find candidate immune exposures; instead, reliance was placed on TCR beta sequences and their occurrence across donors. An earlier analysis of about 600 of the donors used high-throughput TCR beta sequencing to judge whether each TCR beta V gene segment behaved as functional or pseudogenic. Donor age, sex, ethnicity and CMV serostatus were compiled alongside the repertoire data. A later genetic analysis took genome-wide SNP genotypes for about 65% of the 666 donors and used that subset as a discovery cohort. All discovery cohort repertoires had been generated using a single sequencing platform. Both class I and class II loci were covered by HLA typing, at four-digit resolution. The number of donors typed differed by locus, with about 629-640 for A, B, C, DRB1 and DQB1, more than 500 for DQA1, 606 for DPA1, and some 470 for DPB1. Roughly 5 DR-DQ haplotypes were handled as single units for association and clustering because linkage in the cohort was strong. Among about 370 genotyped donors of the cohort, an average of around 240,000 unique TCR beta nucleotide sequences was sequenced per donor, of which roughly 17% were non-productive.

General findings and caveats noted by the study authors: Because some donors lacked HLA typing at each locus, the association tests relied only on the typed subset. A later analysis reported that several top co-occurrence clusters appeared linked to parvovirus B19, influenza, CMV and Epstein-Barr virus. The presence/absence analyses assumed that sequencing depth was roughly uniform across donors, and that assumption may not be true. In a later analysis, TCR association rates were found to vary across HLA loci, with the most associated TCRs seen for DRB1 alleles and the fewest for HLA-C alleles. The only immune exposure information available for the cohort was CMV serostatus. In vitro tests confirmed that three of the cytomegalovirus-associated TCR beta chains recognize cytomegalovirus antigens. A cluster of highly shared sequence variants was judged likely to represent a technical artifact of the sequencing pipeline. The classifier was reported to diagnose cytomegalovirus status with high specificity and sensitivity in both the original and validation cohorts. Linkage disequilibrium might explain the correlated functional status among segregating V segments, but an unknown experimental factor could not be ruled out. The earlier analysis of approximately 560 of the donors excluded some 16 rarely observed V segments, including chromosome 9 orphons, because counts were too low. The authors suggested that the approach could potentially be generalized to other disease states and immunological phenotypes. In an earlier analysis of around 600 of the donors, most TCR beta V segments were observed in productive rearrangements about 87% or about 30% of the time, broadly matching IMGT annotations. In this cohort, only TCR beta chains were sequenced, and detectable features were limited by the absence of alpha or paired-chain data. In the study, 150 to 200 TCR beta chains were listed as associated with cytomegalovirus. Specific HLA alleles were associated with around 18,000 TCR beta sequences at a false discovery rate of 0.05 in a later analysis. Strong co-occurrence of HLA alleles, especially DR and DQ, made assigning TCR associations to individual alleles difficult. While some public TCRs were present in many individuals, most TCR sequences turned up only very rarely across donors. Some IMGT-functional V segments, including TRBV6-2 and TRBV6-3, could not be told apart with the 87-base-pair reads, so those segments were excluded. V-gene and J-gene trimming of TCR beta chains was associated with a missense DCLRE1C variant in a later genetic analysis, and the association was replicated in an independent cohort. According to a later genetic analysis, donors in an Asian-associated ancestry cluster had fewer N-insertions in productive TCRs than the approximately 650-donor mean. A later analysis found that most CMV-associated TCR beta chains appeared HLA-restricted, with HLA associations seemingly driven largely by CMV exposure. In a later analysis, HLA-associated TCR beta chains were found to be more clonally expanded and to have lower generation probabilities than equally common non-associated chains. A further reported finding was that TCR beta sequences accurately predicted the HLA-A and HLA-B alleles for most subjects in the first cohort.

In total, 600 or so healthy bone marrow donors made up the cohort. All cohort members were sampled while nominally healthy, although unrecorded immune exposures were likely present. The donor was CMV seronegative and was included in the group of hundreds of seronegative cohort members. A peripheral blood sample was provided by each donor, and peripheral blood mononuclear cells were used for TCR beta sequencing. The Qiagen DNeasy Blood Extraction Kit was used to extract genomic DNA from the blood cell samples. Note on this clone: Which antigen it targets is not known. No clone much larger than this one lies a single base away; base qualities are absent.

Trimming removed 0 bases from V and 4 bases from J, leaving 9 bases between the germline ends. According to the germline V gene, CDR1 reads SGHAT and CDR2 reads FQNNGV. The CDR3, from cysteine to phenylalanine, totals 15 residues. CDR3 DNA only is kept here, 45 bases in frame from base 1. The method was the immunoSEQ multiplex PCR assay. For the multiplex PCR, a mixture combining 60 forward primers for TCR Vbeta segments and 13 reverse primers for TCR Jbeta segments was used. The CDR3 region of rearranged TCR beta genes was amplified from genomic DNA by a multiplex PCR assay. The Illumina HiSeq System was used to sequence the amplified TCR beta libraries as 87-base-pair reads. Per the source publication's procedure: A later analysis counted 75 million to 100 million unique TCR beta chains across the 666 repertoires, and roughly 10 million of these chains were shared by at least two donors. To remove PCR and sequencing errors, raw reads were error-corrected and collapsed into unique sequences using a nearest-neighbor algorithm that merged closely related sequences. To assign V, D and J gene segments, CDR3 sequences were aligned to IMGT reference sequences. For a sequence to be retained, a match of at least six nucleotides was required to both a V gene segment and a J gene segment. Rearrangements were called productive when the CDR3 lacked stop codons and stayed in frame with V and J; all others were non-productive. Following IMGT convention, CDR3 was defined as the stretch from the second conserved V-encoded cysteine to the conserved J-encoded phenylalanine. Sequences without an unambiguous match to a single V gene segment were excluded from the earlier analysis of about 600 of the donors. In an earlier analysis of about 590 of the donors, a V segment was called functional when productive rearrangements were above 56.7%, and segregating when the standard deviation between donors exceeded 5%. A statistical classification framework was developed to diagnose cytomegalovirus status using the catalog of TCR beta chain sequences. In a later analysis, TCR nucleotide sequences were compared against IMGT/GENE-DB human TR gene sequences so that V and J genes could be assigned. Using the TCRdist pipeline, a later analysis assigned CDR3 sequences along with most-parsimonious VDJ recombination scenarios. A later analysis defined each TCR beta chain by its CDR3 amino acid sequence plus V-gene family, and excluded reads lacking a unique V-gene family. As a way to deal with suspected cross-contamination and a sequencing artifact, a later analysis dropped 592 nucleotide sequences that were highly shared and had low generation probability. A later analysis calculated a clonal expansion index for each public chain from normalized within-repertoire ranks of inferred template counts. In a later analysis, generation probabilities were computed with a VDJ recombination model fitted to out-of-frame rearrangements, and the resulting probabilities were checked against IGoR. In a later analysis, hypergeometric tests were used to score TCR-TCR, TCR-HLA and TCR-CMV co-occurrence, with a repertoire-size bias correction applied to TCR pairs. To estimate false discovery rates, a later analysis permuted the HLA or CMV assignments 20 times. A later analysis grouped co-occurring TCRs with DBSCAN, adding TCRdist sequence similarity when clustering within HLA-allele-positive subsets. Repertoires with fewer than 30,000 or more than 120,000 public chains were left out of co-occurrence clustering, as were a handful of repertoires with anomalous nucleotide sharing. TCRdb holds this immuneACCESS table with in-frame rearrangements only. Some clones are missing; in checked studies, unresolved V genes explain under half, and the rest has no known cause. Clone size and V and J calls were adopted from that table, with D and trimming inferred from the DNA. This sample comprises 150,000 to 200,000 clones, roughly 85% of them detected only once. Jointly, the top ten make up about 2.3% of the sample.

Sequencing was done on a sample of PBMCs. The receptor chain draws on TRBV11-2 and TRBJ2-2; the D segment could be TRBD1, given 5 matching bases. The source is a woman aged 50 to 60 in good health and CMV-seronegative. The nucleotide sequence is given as TGTGCCAGCAGCTTAGACCCCAGGGCCACCGGGGAGCTGTTTTTT. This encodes CASSLDPRATGELFF. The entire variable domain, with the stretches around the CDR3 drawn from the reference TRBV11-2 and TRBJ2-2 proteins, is EAGVAQSPRYKIIEKRQSVAFWCNPISGHATLYWYQQILGQGPKLLIQFQNNGVVDDSQLPKDRFSAERLKGVDSTLKIQPAKLEDSAVYLCASSLDPRATGELFFGEGSRLTVL.